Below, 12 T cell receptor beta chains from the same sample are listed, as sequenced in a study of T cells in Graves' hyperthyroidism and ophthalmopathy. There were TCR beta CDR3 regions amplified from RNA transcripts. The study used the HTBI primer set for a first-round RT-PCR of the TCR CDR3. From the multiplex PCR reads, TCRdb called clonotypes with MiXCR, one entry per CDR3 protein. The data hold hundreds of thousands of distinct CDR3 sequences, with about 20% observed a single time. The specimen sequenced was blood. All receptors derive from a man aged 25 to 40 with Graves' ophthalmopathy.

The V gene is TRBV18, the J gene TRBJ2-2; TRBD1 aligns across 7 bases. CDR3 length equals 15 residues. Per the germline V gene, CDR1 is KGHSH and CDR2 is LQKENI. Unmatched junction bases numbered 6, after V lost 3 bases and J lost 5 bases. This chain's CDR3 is CASSPLQGETGELFF. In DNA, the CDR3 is TGTGCCAGCTCACCTCTCCAGGGGGAGACCGGGGAGCTGTTTTTT. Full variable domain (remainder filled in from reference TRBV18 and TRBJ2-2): NAGVMQNPRHLVRRRGQEARLRCSPMKGHSHVYWYRQLPEEGLKFMVYLQKENIIDESGMPKERFSAEFPKEGPSILRIQQVVRGDSAAYFCASSPLQGETGELFFGEGSRLTVL.

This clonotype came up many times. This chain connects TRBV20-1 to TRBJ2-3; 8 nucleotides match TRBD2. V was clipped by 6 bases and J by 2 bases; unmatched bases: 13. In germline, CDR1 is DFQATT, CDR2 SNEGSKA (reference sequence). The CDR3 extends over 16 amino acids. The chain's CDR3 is CSAVVGAGVSTDTQYF. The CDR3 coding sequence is TGCAGTGCCGTCGTGGGAGCGGGAGTCTCCACAGATACGCAGTATTTT.

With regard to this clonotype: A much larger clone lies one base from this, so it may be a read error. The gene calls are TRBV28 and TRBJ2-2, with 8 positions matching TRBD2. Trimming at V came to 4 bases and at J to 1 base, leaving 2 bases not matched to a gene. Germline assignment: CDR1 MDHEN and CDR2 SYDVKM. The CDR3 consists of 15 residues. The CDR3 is CASSSTSVNTGELFF. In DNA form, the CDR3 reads TGTGCCAGCAGTTCGACTAGCGTGAACACCGGGGAGCTGTTTTTT.

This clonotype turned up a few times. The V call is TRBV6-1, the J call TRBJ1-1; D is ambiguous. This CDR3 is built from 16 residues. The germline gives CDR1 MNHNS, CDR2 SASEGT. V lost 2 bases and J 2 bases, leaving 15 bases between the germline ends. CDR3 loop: CASSELAGAINTEAFF. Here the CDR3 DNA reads TGTGCCAGCAGTGAACTAGCGGGAGCCATCAACACTGAAGCTTTCTTT.

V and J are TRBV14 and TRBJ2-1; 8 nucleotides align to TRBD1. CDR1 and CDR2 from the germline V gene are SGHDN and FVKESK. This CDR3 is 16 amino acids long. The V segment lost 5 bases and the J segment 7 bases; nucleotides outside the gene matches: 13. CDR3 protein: CASSDAVTGGWNEQFF. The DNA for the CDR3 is TGTGCCAGCAGCGACGCTGTCACAGGGGGATGGAATGAGCAGTTCTTC.

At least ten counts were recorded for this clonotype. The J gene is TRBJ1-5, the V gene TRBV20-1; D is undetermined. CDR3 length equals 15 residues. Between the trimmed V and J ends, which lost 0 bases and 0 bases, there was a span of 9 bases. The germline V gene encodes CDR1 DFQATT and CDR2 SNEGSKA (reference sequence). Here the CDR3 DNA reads TGCAGTGCTAGAGAAGGCAGCTATAGCAATCAGCCCCAGCATTTT. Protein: CSAREGSYSNQPQHF.

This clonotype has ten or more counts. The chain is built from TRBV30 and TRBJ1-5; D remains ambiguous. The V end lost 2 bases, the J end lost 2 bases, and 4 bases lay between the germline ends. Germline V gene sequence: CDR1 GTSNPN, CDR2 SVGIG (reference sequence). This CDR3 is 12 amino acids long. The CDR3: CAWSIGNQPQHF. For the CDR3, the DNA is TGTGCCTGGAGTATAGGCAATCAGCCCCAGCATTTT.

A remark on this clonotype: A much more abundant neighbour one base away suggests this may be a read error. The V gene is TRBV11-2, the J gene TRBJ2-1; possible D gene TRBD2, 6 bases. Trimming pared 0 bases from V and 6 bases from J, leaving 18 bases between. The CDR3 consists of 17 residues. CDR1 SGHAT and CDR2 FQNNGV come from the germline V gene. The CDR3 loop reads CASSLDRGLQQGNEQFF. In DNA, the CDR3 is TGTGCCAGCAGCTTAGATCGGGGACTTCAGCAGGGCAATGAGCAGTTCTTC.

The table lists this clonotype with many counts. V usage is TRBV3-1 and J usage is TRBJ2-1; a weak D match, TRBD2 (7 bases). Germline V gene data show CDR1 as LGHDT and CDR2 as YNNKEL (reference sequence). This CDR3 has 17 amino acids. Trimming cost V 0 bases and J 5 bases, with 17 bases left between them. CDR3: CASSQERGGFLHNEQFF. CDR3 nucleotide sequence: TGTGCCAGCAGCCAAGAAAGGGGGGGCTTCCTGCACAATGAGCAGTTCTTC.

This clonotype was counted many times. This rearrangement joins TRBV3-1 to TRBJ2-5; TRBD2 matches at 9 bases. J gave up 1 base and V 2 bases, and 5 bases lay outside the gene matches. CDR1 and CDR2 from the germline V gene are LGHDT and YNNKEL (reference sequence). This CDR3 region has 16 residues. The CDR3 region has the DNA TGTGCCAGCAGCCAATACCGACTAGCGGCCCAAGAGACCCAGTACTTC. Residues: CASSQYRLAAQETQYF.

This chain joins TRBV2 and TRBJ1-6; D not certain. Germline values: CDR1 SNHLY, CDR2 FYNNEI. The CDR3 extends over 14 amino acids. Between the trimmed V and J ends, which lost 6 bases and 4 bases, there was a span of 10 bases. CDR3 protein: CASREDWYNSPLHF. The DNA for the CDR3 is TGTGCCAGCAGGGAGGACTGGTATAATTCACCCCTCCACTTT.

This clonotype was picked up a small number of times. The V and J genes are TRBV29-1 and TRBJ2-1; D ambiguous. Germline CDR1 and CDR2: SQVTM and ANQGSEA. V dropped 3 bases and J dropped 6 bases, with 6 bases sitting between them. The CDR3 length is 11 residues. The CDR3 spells CSVERANEQFF. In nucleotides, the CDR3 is TGCAGCGTTGAGAGAGCCAATGAGCAGTTCTTC.